These 27 T cell receptor beta chains share one sample of origin, sequenced in a study of cytomegalovirus exposure and HLA in healthy donors. The primer mix had 60 Vbeta and 13 Jbeta primers. TCRdb's table, derived via immunoSEQ multiplex PCR, lists solely in-frame clones and lacks some. The sample has about 240,000 clones; approximately 81% are singletons. The material sequenced was PBMCs. The receptors come from a girl aged 2 to 10 in good health and CMV-seronegative.

V and J are TRBV19 and TRBJ2-1, with 7 nucleotides matching TRBD1. CDR3 length: 13 amino acids. V shed 4 bases, J shed 7 bases, and the junction held 4 bases outside the gene matches. Germline V gene sequence: CDR1 LNHDA, CDR2 SQIVND (reference sequence). CDR3 nucleotides: TGTGCCAGTAGTAAGGGACAGCTTAATGAGCAGTTCTTC. It encodes CASSKGQLNEQFF.

The genes are TRBV25-1 and TRBJ2-1, with 10 bases fitting TRBD2. The V gene end was trimmed by 3 bases and the J gene end by 2 bases; junction bases not matched to a gene: 4. Germline assignment: CDR1 MGHDK and CDR2 SYGVNS. This CDR3 has 16 residues. The CDR3 region has the DNA TGTGCCAGCAGTGAGGGAGCGGGAGGGCCCTACAATGAGCAGTTCTTC. Its protein product is CASSEGAGGPYNEQFF.

V is TRBV5-1 and J is TRBJ2-5; TRBD1 agrees at 9 bases. The CDR3 has 15 residues. V trimming: 3 bases; J trimming: 5 bases; junction bases outside the gene matches: 8. Germline V gene data show CDR1 as SGHRS and CDR2 as YFSETQ. CDR3 loop: CASSSEQGARETQYF. As DNA, the CDR3 is TGCGCCAGCAGCTCAGAACAGGGGGCGAGGGAGACCCAGTACTTC.

A note on this clone: A read error may produce the germline difference seen at one junction end. Other nucleotide sequences in the sample specify the same CDR3. The rearrangement joins TRBV5-6 to TRBJ2-7; 11 nucleotides line up with TRBD2. The length of the CDR3 is 15 residues. Germline CDR1 SGHDT, CDR2 YYEEEE. This CDR3 is CASSISGTSGYEQYF. The DNA for the CDR3 is TGCGCCAGCAGCATCTCCGGGACTAGCGGATACGAGCAGTACTTC. Combining the CDR3 with reference TRBV5-6 and TRBJ2-7 gives the whole variable domain DAGVTQSPTHLIKTRGQQVTLRCSPKSGHDTVSWYQQALGQGPQFIFQYYEEEERQRGNFPDRFSGHQFPNYSSELNVNALLLGDSALYLCASSISGTSGYEQYFGPGTRLTVT.

V and J are TRBV4-1 and TRBJ1-2, with a weak D call TRBD1 (5 bases). CDR3 length: 12 residues. V lost 5 bases and J lost 7, with 11 bases in between. The V gene's germline CDR1 is MGHRA and CDR2 YSYEKL. The CDR3 loop reads CASSFRGGGYTF. CDR3 DNA sequence: TGCGCCAGCAGCTTCCGGGGGGGTGGCTACACCTTC.

The V gene is TRBV9, the J gene TRBJ2-1, with D unclear. Germline assignment: CDR1 SGDLS and CDR2 YYNGEE. Trimming cost V 5 bases and J 7 bases, with 19 bases left between them. The CDR3 spans 15 residues. CDR3 sequence reads: CASRPTSDNLNEQFF. The CDR3 DNA reads as TGTGCCAGCAGACCCACTTCCGATAATCTTAATGAGCAGTTCTTC.

This rearrangement joins TRBV30 to TRBJ1-2; D might be TRBD1 (5 bases). V was cut by 3 bases and J by 4 bases, with 9 bases left in between. This CDR3 is 12 amino acids long. The germline gives CDR1 GTSNPN, CDR2 SVGIG (reference sequence). This chain's CDR3 is CAWRGLTYGYTF. The CDR3 region has the DNA TGTGCCTGGAGGGGGCTTACCTATGGCTACACCTTC.

CDR3 sequence (DNA): TGCGCCAGCAGCTTGTTCGCACTAGCGGGGGTGGAGGAGACCCAGTACTTC. Its protein is CASSLFALAGVEETQYF. The chain recombines TRBV5-1 with TRBJ2-5, with 11 bases lining up with TRBD2. This CDR3 spans 17 amino acids. CDR1 SGHRS and CDR2 YFSETQ come from the germline V gene. The V and J ends lost 1 base and 5 bases, in that order; junction bases with no gene match: 10.

The count of this clone is one. The genes are TRBV7-8 and TRBJ1-2, with 11 bases lining up with TRBD1. This CDR3 has 18 amino acids. Germline V gene lookup returns CDR1 SGHVS and CDR2 FQNEAQ. After removal of 0 bases from V and 7 bases from J, the junction contained 13 bases not matched to a gene. The CDR3 loop reads CASSLAKFPGTGGSGYTF. CDR3 nucleotides: TGTGCCAGCAGCTTAGCCAAATTTCCCGGGACAGGGGGTTCTGGCTACACCTTC.

V usage is TRBV14 and J usage is TRBJ2-2; tentative D call: TRBD2 (6 bases). The CDR3 has 16 residues. V dropped 2 bases and J dropped 6 bases, with 16 bases sitting between them. Germline CDR1 and CDR2: SGHDN and FVKESK. CDR3 bases: TGTGCCAGCAGCCAAATCGGGAGCCCCGGGGCCGGGGAGCTGTTTTTT. This gives the protein CASSQIGSPGAGELFF.

V is TRBV18 and J is TRBJ2-1; 12 bases map to TRBD2. Germline CDR1 KGHSH, CDR2 LQKENI. The CDR3 has 17 amino acids. V lost 6 bases and J lost 5; bases outside the gene matches: 11. The CDR3 reads CASSPSFGLAGNNEQFF. The CDR3 DNA sequence: TGTGCCAGCTCCCCTTCCTTCGGACTAGCGGGAAACAATGAGCAGTTCTTC. Variable domain in full (rest from reference TRBV18 and TRBJ2-1): NAGVMQNPRHLVRRRGQEARLRCSPMKGHSHVYWYRQLPEEGLKFMVYLQKENIIDESGMPKERFSAEFPKEGPSILRIQQVVRGDSAAYFCASSPSFGLAGNNEQFFGPGTRLTVL.

The V and J genes are TRBV25-1 and TRBJ2-7; weak D call: TRBD1 (5 bases). Trimming took off 1 base at V and 5 bases at J, with 15 bases between the two ends. The CDR3 runs to 15 residues. From germline, CDR1 is MGHDK and CDR2 SYGVNS. CDR3 coding DNA: TGTGCCAGCAGTGAATTTGGGGCCGTCTTGCACGAGCAGTACTTC. This translates into CASSEFGAVLHEQYF.

CDR3 residues: CASSRSWGNQPQHF. In nucleotides, the CDR3 is TGTGCCAGCAGTAGGAGCTGGGGCAATCAGCCCCAGCATTTT. The chain recombines TRBV6-5 with TRBJ1-5; the D is unclear. Deletions cut 5 bases from V and 2 bases from J, with 10 bases between. Germline assignment: CDR1 MNHEY and CDR2 SVGAGI. The CDR3 contains 14 residues.

The V and J genes are TRBV7-9 and TRBJ1-2; 10 bases match TRBD1. Trimming at V came to 2 bases and at J to 8 bases, leaving 11 bases not matched to a gene. This CDR3 has 16 residues. Germline lookup yields CDR1 SEHNR and CDR2 FQNEAQ (reference sequence). This CDR3 reads CASSLLSPGQGRGYTF. In DNA form, the CDR3 reads TGTGCCAGCAGCTTATTGTCCCCGGGACAGGGGAGAGGCTACACCTTC.

This clone was seen a few times. The chain uses TRBV7-9 and TRBJ2-5; TRBD1 agrees at 10 bases. CDR3 length equals 15 residues. Trimming removed 8 bases from V and 1 base from J; junction bases left unmatched: 7. From germline, CDR1 is SEHNR and CDR2 FQNEAQ (reference sequence). CDR3 coding DNA: TGTGCCAGCGACAGGGGGCGCATCCCCCAAGAGACCCAGTACTTC. Its protein product is CASDRGRIPQETQYF.

This clone was detected a few times. The chain uses TRBV4-1 and TRBJ2-3, with D possibly matching TRBD2 (6 bases). The V and J ends lost 3 bases and 2 bases respectively, with 9 bases between them. CDR1 and CDR2 (germline): MGHRA, YSYEKL. This CDR3 region has 14 residues. CDR3 loop: CASSQASDTDTQYF. The CDR3 DNA follows: TGCGCCAGCAGCCAGGCTAGCGACACAGATACGCAGTATTTT.

The chain joins TRBV10-1 to TRBJ1-2, with 7 nucleotides matching TRBD1. Germline V gives CDR1 WNHNN, CDR2 SYGVQD (reference sequence). Trimming cost V 4 bases and J 4 bases; bases outside gene matches: 6. The CDR3 contains 14 residues. The chain's CDR3 is CASSAGGRGYGYTF. Here the CDR3 DNA reads TGCGCCAGCAGTGCAGGGGGTCGGGGCTATGGCTACACCTTC.

V usage is TRBV2 and J usage is TRBJ1-3, with D hard to call. V was clipped by 6 bases and J by 0 bases, with 12 bases between them. Germline V gene lookup returns CDR1 SNHLY and CDR2 FYNNEI. The CDR3 loop spans 15 amino acids. In DNA, the CDR3 is TGTGCCAGCAGCAACCTCGCTAGCTCTGGAAACACCATATATTTT. This sequence encodes CASSNLASSGNTIYF.

The chain recombines TRBV14 with TRBJ2-3, with D perhaps matching TRBD1 (5 bases). V dropped 4 bases and J dropped 5 bases, with 22 bases sitting between them. Germline V gene lookup returns CDR1 SGHDN and CDR2 FVKESK. The CDR3 has 17 residues. CDR3 nucleotides: TGTGCCAGCAGCCCGCATGGACATACGACGGGTTTAGATACGCAGTATTTT. Translation: CASSPHGHTTGLDTQYF.

This chain links TRBV5-6 with TRBJ2-1; possible D gene TRBD2, 6 bases. V dropped 0 bases and J dropped 4 bases, with 11 bases sitting between them. This CDR3 contains 15 residues. Germline CDR1 SGHDT, CDR2 YYEEEE. CDR3 coding DNA: TGTGCCAGCAGCTTGGGGGGGAGGATTTACAATGAGCAGTTCTTC. Its protein is CASSLGGRIYNEQFF. The full variable domain, its missing parts supplied by reference TRBV5-6 and TRBJ2-1, is DAGVTQSPTHLIKTRGQQVTLRCSPKSGHDTVSWYQQALGQGPQFIFQYYEEEERQRGNFPDRFSGHQFPNYSSELNVNALLLGDSALYLCASSLGGRIYNEQFFGPGTRLTVL.

This rearrangement joins TRBV11-2 to TRBJ1-5; D unclear. V lost 1 base, J lost 4 bases, and 5 bases lay in between. The CDR3 is 13 amino acids. Germline V lookup: CDR1 SGHAT, CDR2 FQNNGV. The CDR3 protein is CASSLGPNQPQHF. The CDR3, as DNA: TGTGCCAGCAGCTTAGGGCCTAATCAGCCCCAGCATTTT.

This chain uses TRBV4-2 with TRBJ2-7; D call uncertain. Germline CDR1 reads LGHNA; CDR2 reads YNFKEQ. CDR3 size: 16 residues. Between the trimmed V and J ends, which lost 0 bases and 3 bases, there was a span of 15 bases. CDR3 nucleotides: TGTGCCAGCAGCCAAGAAGACGGGTGGATGGGCTACGAGCAGTACTTC. Translated, it gives CASSQEDGWMGYEQYF.

The chain uses TRBV4-1 and TRBJ2-7; 10 bases are a match to TRBD1. The V gene end was trimmed by 3 bases and the J gene end by 1 base; junction bases not matched to a gene: 9. Germline V gives CDR1 MGHRA, CDR2 YSYEKL. This CDR3 contains 17 residues. The CDR3 region is CASSHGPGTGVSYEQYF. CDR3 bases: TGCGCCAGCAGCCACGGTCCAGGGACAGGGGTTTCCTACGAGCAGTACTTC.

The DNA for the CDR3 is TGTGCCACCTCTGGGGCTTTTCACGCCTATAATTCACCCCTCCACTTT. This gives the protein CATSGAFHAYNSPLHF. The chain combines TRBV2 with TRBJ1-6; D perhaps matches TRBD1 (5 bases). The CDR3 consists of 16 residues. Germline lookup yields CDR1 SNHLY and CDR2 FYNNEI. V shed 10 bases and J shed 2 bases, with 18 bases lying between them. The full variable domain, in which reference TRBV2 and TRBJ1-6 provide the parts outside the CDR3, is EPEVTQTPSHQVTQMGQEVILRCVPISNHLYFYWYRQILGQKVEFLVSFYNNEISEKSEIFDDQFSVERPDGSNFTLKIRSTKLEDSAMYFCATSGAFHAYNSPLHFGNGTRLTVT.

The chain is built from TRBV4-1 and TRBJ2-1; TRBD1 matches at 8 bases. Trimming at V came to 4 bases and at J to 6 bases, leaving 5 bases not matched to a gene. Germline CDR1 MGHRA, CDR2 YSYEKL. The length of the CDR3 is 14 residues. CDR3 sequence (DNA): TGCGCCAGCAGCCGCCGGGACAGGTTCAATGAGCAGTTCTTC. Translation gives CASSRRDRFNEQFF.

This clone has just a few counts. The chain carries TRBV10-2 and TRBJ2-7; TRBD2 matches at 10 bases. V gave up 8 bases and J gave up 2 bases; unmatched junction bases: 6. The CDR3 runs to 14 residues. Germline V gene lookup returns CDR1 WSHSY and CDR2 SAAADI. The CDR3: CASVGLAATYEQYF. DNA of the CDR3: TGCGCCAGCGTCGGACTAGCGGCTACCTACGAGCAGTACTTC.

The chain recombines TRBV5-1 with TRBJ2-5, with a weak D call TRBD2 (5 bases). The CDR3 runs 12 residues. The germline V gene encodes CDR1 SGHRS and CDR2 YFSETQ. V was cut by 4 bases and J by 3 bases, with 7 bases left in between. The CDR3 coding sequence is TGCGCCAGCAGCGCCGGGGAAGAGACCCAGTACTTC. This gives the protein CASSAGEETQYF.